Shown below are 25 T cell receptor beta chains from a single sample sequenced in a study of blood T cell repertoires in COVID-19. Only in-frame clones appear in the TCRdb table, and some are missing; sequencing was by immunoSEQ multiplex PCR. The sample shows 110,000 or so clones, about 83% of them seen only once. The material sequenced was peripheral blood. These receptors all come from a woman in her 70s with acute or convalescent COVID-19.

This clone was recorded a few times. The V gene is TRBV18, the J gene TRBJ2-3, with D perhaps TRBD1 (6 bases). This CDR3 is 14 amino acids long. CDR1 and CDR2 (germline): KGHSH, LQKENI. The V and J ends lost 8 bases and 0 bases respectively, with 12 bases between them. CDR3 region: CASLDRTSTDTQYF. The CDR3 DNA reads as TGTGCCAGCCTTGACAGGACTAGCACAGATACGCAGTATTTT. The variable domain in full, with the rest retrieved from reference TRBV18 and TRBJ2-3, is NAGVMQNPRHLVRRRGQEARLRCSPMKGHSHVYWYRQLPEEGLKFMVYLQKENIIDESGMPKERFSAEFPKEGPSILRIQQVVRGDSAAYFCASLDRTSTDTQYFGPGTRLTVL.

The chain links TRBV5-1 to TRBJ2-7; 14 nucleotides line up with TRBD2. V gave up 4 bases and J gave up 5 bases; unmatched junction bases: 2. Germline loops: CDR1 SGHRS, CDR2 YFSETQ. This CDR3 has 14 residues. The CDR3 reads CASSEGLAGDEQYF. The CDR3 DNA reads as TGCGCCAGCAGCGAGGGACTAGCGGGAGACGAGCAGTACTTC. The variable domain in full, completed from reference TRBV5-1 and TRBJ2-7, reads KAGVTQTPRYLIKTRGQQVTLSCSPISGHRSVSWYQQTPGQGLQFLFEYFSETQRNKGNFPGRFSGRQFSNSRSEMNVSTLELGDSALYLCASSEGLAGDEQYFGPGTRLTVT.

This chain uses TRBV7-2 with TRBJ2-7; 11 bases are shared with TRBD1. Trimming removed 5 bases from V and 2 bases from J; junction bases left unmatched: 8. The CDR3 runs to 16 residues. Germline loops: CDR1 SGHTA, CDR2 FQGNSA. CDR3: CASSARLGQGAYEQYV. CDR3 nucleotide sequence: TGTGCCAGCAGCGCGCGACTGGGACAGGGGGCCTACGAGCAGTACGTC.

The chain uses TRBV25-1 and TRBJ2-5, with D perhaps matching TRBD2 (5 bases). Germline loops: CDR1 MGHDK, CDR2 SYGVNS. V gave up 1 base and J gave up 3 bases, with 9 bases separating them. The CDR3 is 14 amino acids. In DNA, the CDR3 is TGTGCCAGCAGTGAATCGGGGAGAAAAGAGACCCAGTACTTC. This translates into CASSESGRKETQYF.

J is TRBJ1-2 and V is TRBV10-3; a possible D gene is TRBD1 (5 bases). CDR3 size: 13 residues. Per the germline V gene, CDR1 is ENHRY and CDR2 is SYGVKD. The V gene lost 7 bases and the J gene lost 6 bases, with 15 bases spanning the gap. The CDR3 nucleotides are TGTGCCATCACCCCGGGGGGGTTCGATGGCTACACCTTC. Encoded protein: CAITPGGFDGYTF.

The genes are TRBV11-3 and TRBJ2-1, with a tentative D call TRBD2 (7 bases). Trimming pared 1 base from V and 4 bases from J, leaving 14 bases between. Germline V gives CDR1 SGHNT, CDR2 YENEEA. The CDR3 length is 16 residues. In DNA form, the CDR3 reads TGTGCCAGCAGCTTAGCGGGGGGCCCCAGTTACAATGAGCAGTTCTTC. This gives the protein CASSLAGGPSYNEQFF. The variable domain in full, completed from reference TRBV11-3 and TRBJ2-1, reads EAGVVQSPRYKIIEKKQPVAFWCNPISGHNTLYWYLQNLGQGPELLIRYENEEAVDDSQLPKDRFSAERLKGVDSTLKIQPAELGDSAVYLCASSLAGGPSYNEQFFGPGTRLTVL.

The chain uses TRBV29-1 and TRBJ2-1, with D perhaps TRBD2 (6 bases). Trimming shortened V by 0 bases and J by 3 bases, and 18 bases separated the two germline ends. The CDR3 is made up of 17 amino acids. Germline CDR1 SQVTM, CDR2 ANQGSEA. The CDR3 DNA reads TGCAGCGTTGAAGAGGCCGGGGAGGCCCCTATCTACAATGAGCAGTTCTTC. Protein sequence: CSVEEAGEAPIYNEQFF.

The V gene is TRBV7-9, the J gene TRBJ2-3, with 11 bases that match TRBD2. Germline lookup yields CDR1 SEHNR and CDR2 FQNEAQ (reference sequence). With V trimmed by 3 bases and J by 6 bases, 5 bases remained unmatched. The CDR3 sequence is 15 residues long. This CDR3 reads CASSFSGGAMDTQYF. The CDR3, as DNA: TGTGCCAGCAGCTTTAGCGGGGGGGCCATGGATACGCAGTATTTT.

This chain joins TRBV5-1 and TRBJ2-3; no firm D call. Trimming took 5 bases from V and 0 from J, leaving 13 bases between them. This CDR3 spans 15 amino acids. Germline V gene lookup returns CDR1 SGHRS and CDR2 YFSETQ. The CDR3 reads CASSGGIMSTDTQYF. The CDR3 DNA is TGCGCCAGCAGTGGCGGTATAATGAGCACAGATACGCAGTATTTT.

This clone was recorded a few times. The chain employs TRBV3-1 (or the pseudogene TRBV3-2) and TRBJ2-7, with 13 bases that match TRBD2. Losses at the gene ends were 3 bases for V and 5 bases for J; bases not matched to a gene: 4. This CDR3 region has 15 residues. CDR1 and CDR2 (germline): LGHDT, YNNKEL (reference sequence). The CDR3 bases are TGTGCCAGCAGCCAGCCTGGACTAGCGGGAGACGAGCAGTACTTC. It translates to CASSQPGLAGDEQYF.

The V call is TRBV19, the J call TRBJ2-1; D is perhaps TRBD2 (5 bases). This CDR3 is 16 amino acids long. Trimming shortened V by 7 bases and J by 0 bases, and 16 bases separated the two germline ends. CDR1 and CDR2 from the germline V gene are LNHDA and SQIVND (reference sequence). In DNA, the CDR3 is TGTGCCAGTAAGGAGAATCGGGGAAGCTCCTACAATGAGCAGTTCTTC. Its translation: CASKENRGSSYNEQFF.

The genes are TRBV10-2 and TRBJ2-7, with 8 bases that match TRBD1. The CDR3 totals 15 residues. CDR1 WSHSY and CDR2 SAAADI come from the germline V gene. Germline trimming cut 10 bases from V and 4 bases from J; bases unmatched to any gene: 15. For the CDR3, the DNA is TGCGCCACCATGAACATCCGGACAGGGAGGTACGAGCAGTACTTC. As protein: CATMNIRTGRYEQYF.

The table lists this clone with a few counts. The J gene is TRBJ1-1, the V gene TRBV28; D might be TRBD1 (5 bases). This CDR3 is 14 amino acids long. CDR1 is MDHEN and CDR2 is SYDVKM in the germline V gene. V was shortened by 4 bases and J by 4 bases, with 13 bases between the two germline ends. This chain's CDR3 is CASSSPGRGTEAFF. The CDR3 nucleotides read TGTGCCAGCAGTTCTCCCGGTAGGGGCACTGAAGCTTTCTTT.

This clone was detected only once. J is TRBJ2-5 and V is TRBV21-1; the table's D call of TRBD2 was not tested on the DNA. TRBV21-1 is a listed pseudogene. The CDR3 runs 11 residues. The chain's CDR3 is CASSRGETQYF. The CDR3 nucleotides read TGTGCCAGCAGCAGAGGGGAGACCCAGTACTTC.

V gene TRBV28 combines with J gene TRBJ2-5, with 15 nucleotides matching TRBD2. The CDR3 extends over 17 amino acids. Germline CDR1 MDHEN, CDR2 SYDVKM. V was clipped by 6 bases and J by 5 bases; unmatched bases: 10. The CDR3 nucleotides read TGTGCCAGCAGGTCTGCCAGGGGGACTAGCGGGAGGGAGACCCAGTACTTC. Amino acids: CASRSARGTSGRETQYF.

This chain uses TRBV20-1 with TRBJ1-6; D not resolved. The ends were cut back, 3 bases at V and 6 bases at J, with 9 bases in the middle. The germline V gene has CDR1 DFQATT and CDR2 SNEGSKA (reference sequence). This CDR3 has 13 amino acids. CDR3 loop: CSASTDFNSPLHF. The CDR3 DNA sequence: TGCAGTGCTAGTACAGATTTTAATTCACCCCTCCACTTT.

This chain links TRBV7-8 with TRBJ2-5, with 10 bases fitting TRBD2. V lost 1 base to trimming and J lost 5 bases; unmatched junction nucleotides: 10. The V gene's germline CDR1 is SGHVS and CDR2 FQNEAQ. The CDR3 spans 17 residues. The CDR3 region has the DNA TGTGCCAGCAGCTTAGAAGCCCAGCGGGGGGGCTGGGAGACCCAGTACTTC. It specifies CASSLEAQRGGWETQYF. The variable domain in full, completed from reference TRBV7-8 and TRBJ2-5, reads GAGVSQSPRYKVAKRGQDVALRCDPISGHVSLFWYQQALGQGPEFLTYFQNEAQLDKSGLPSDRFFAERPEGSVSTLKIQRTQQEDSAVYLCASSLEAQRGGWETQYFGPGTRLLVL.

The V and J genes are TRBV20-1 and TRBJ2-7, with 7 bases aligning to TRBD2. Germline CDR1 reads DFQATT; CDR2 reads SNEGSKA (reference sequence). Losses at the gene ends were 3 bases for V and 0 bases for J; bases not matched to a gene: 2. This CDR3 is built from 13 residues. The CDR3 nucleotides are TGCAGTGCTAGTGGGACTACCTCCTACGAGCAGTACGTC. Protein sequence: CSASGTTSYEQYV.

The rearrangement uses TRBV27 and TRBJ2-7; TRBD1 is a possible D gene (5 bases). The ends were cut back, 6 bases at V and 6 bases at J, with 9 bases in the middle. CDR1 and CDR2 (germline): MNHEY, SMNVEV (reference sequence). This CDR3 has 11 residues. CDR3 coding DNA: TGTGCCAGCAGCCCTAGGGGCGAGCAGTACGTC. Amino acid sequence: CASSPRGEQYV.

V usage is TRBV28 and J usage is TRBJ2-2; no reliable D call. The CDR3 length is 13 residues. V lost 2 bases, J lost 7 bases, and 8 bases lay in between. CDR1 and CDR2 from the germline V gene are MDHEN and SYDVKM. CDR3 residues: CASSLGHNGELFF. The CDR3 bases are TGTGCCAGCAGTTTAGGTCACAACGGGGAGCTGTTTTTT.

This clone was picked up one time. This chain connects TRBV6-2 or TRBV6-3 to TRBJ2-5; 8 nucleotides match TRBD2. The CDR3 length is 15 residues. Germline V CDR1 and CDR2: MNHEY, SVGEGT. The V gene end was trimmed by 4 bases and the J gene end by 5 bases; junction bases not matched to a gene: 9. DNA of the CDR3: TGTGCCAGCAGTTTTCCTAGACTAGCGAAGGAGACCCAGTACTTC. This translates into CASSFPRLAKETQYF.

The chain carries TRBV30 and TRBJ2-3; 8 bases match TRBD2. CDR3 length equals 14 residues. Germline V gives CDR1 GTSNPN, CDR2 SVGIG (reference sequence). Germline trimming cut 7 bases from V and 1 base from J; bases unmatched to any gene: 7. The CDR3 sequence is CASQREWGTDTQYF. The CDR3 DNA is TGTGCCTCCCAGCGGGAGTGGGGCACAGATACGCAGTATTTT.

The gene calls are TRBV5-4 and TRBJ1-2; maybe TRBD1 (6 bases). The germline V gene has CDR1 SGHNT and CDR2 YYREEE (reference sequence). The CDR3 has 13 residues. Between the trimmed V and J ends, which lost 4 bases and 1 base, there was a span of 8 bases. The CDR3 loop reads CASSRTDNYGYTF. CDR3 nucleotides: TGTGCCAGCAGCCGGACAGATAACTATGGCTACACCTTC.

The chain recombines TRBV3-1 (or the pseudogene TRBV3-2) with TRBJ2-5; maybe TRBD2 (6 bases). Per the germline V gene, CDR1 is LGHDT and CDR2 is YNNKEL (reference sequence). The CDR3 spans 16 residues. With 0 bases removed from V and 5 bases from J, the gap between germline ends came to 16 bases. Here the CDR3 reads CASSQDTGVGRETQYF. CDR3 coding DNA: TGTGCCAGCAGCCAAGATACGGGGGTAGGACGCGAGACCCAGTACTTC.

CDR3: CASTFRDTSYEQYF. CDR3 nucleotides: TGTGCCAGCACGTTCCGGGACACCTCCTACGAGCAGTACTTC. The chain is built from TRBV6-5 and TRBJ2-7, with D possibly TRBD1 on 6 matching bases. The length of the CDR3 is 14 residues. Trimming removed 7 bases at V and 0 bases at J, with 13 bases between. CDR1 and CDR2 (germline): MNHEY, SVGAGI.